The next 22 T cell receptor beta chains were all read from a single sample in a study of human T cells and chemical hapten exposure. TCRdb processed the RACE reads anew with MiXCR; each CDR3 protein has one entry. The data show about 190,000 distinct CDR3 sequences, about 22% seen once. The time point here: patch test 3, about 24 weeks after DPC sensitization. The sample's treatment: therapeutic diphenylcyclopropenone sensitization with weekly scalp DPC. The sample was whole blood, taken in connection with sensitization to the hapten diphenylcyclopropenone (DPC). The receptors come from a woman in her thirties or forties with alopecia areata. Some clones in this sample may be carry-over from other donors' samples.

The V call is TRBV7-6, the J call TRBJ1-5, with D unresolved. V was cut by 4 bases and J by 4 bases, with 17 bases left in between. CDR1 and CDR2 from the germline V gene are SGHVS and FNYEAQ. The CDR3 is made up of 16 amino acids. CDR3 residues: CASSSSPGRWNQPQHF. CDR3 in DNA: TGTGCCAGCAGCTCCTCTCCGGGGAGGTGGAATCAGCCCCAGCATTTT.

This clonotype was detected a few times. This rearrangement joins TRBV10-3 to TRBJ2-1, with 10 positions matching TRBD1. This CDR3 has 16 residues. V dropped 3 bases and J dropped 9; count of bases not matched to a gene: 11. Germline CDR1 reads ENHRY; CDR2 reads SYGVKD. The CDR3 is CAISDPGTGERGEQFF. In DNA, the CDR3 is TGTGCCATCAGTGATCCCGGGACAGGGGAGAGGGGTGAGCAGTTCTTC.

The chain uses TRBV7-2 and TRBJ2-3; unclear D gene. Trimming pared 0 bases from V and 10 bases from J, leaving 11 bases between. The CDR3 extends over 13 amino acids. Germline CDR1 is SGHTA and CDR2 is FQGNSA. The CDR3 sequence is CASSLAAIGSQYF. CDR3 DNA: TGTGCCAGCAGCTTAGCAGCGATCGGATCGCAGTATTTT.

At least ten counts were recorded for this clonotype. V gene TRBV5-1 combines with J gene TRBJ2-5; 12 bases are a match to TRBD2. Germline V CDR1 and CDR2: SGHRS, YFSETQ. The CDR3 covers 15 residues. The V gene end was trimmed by 4 bases and the J gene end by 4 bases; junction bases not matched to a gene: 5. CDR3 sequence: CASSPPGLAGETQYF. In DNA, the CDR3 is TGCGCCAGCAGCCCTCCGGGACTAGCGGGAGAGACCCAGTACTTC.

V gene TRBV2 combines with J gene TRBJ2-1, with D tentatively TRBD1 (5 bases). Germline values: CDR1 SNHLY, CDR2 FYNNEI. V was cut by 1 base and J by 7 bases, with 8 bases left in between. The CDR3 is made up of 13 amino acids. This CDR3 is CASSEETGNEQFF. CDR3 bases: TGTGCCAGCAGTGAAGAAACAGGAAATGAGCAGTTCTTC.

The chain uses TRBV28 and TRBJ2-1; 7 bases are a match to TRBD1. V trimming: 2 bases; J trimming: 8 bases; junction bases outside the gene matches: 9. The CDR3 is 15 residues long. Germline V gene sequence: CDR1 MDHEN, CDR2 SYDVKM. The CDR3 DNA follows: TGTGCCAGCAGTTTACCTCTGACAGGGCGCGATGAGCAGTTCTTC. Protein product: CASSLPLTGRDEQFF.

This clonotype was found a few times. The V call is TRBV28, the J call TRBJ2-1, with 7 nucleotides matching TRBD2. There are 14 residues in the CDR3. Germline V CDR1 and CDR2: MDHEN, SYDVKM. The V segment lost 4 bases and the J segment 2 bases; nucleotides outside the gene matches: 2. This chain's CDR3 is CASSSAGPYNEQFF. Written as DNA, the CDR3 is TGTGCCAGCAGTTCAGCGGGACCCTACAATGAGCAGTTCTTC.

The V call is TRBV6-2 or TRBV6-3, the J call TRBJ1-1; possible D gene TRBD1, 5 bases. Germline loops: CDR1 MNHEY, CDR2 SVGEGT. V was cut by 5 bases and J by 4 bases, with 17 bases left in between. The CDR3 sequence is 15 residues long. Written as DNA, the CDR3 is TGTGCCAGCAGTAGTGCAGGGACCGAGGGCACTGAAGCTTTCTTT. Protein product: CASSSAGTEGTEAFF.

A few counts support this clonotype. The chain couples TRBV5-1 to TRBJ1-6; maybe TRBD1 (6 bases). Trimming cost V 5 bases and J 7 bases, with 13 bases left between them. This CDR3 has 14 residues. Germline values: CDR1 SGHRS, CDR2 YFSETQ. CDR3 protein: CASRYQGQNSPLHF. The DNA for the CDR3 is TGCGCCAGCAGATACCAGGGGCAAAATTCACCCCTCCACTTT.

This clonotype was counted at least ten times. The chain uses TRBV29-1 and TRBJ2-7; D is unresolved. Looked up from germline, CDR1 is SQVTM and CDR2 is ANQGSEA. The CDR3 is 13 residues long. Trimming removed 4 bases from V and 2 bases from J, with 12 bases in between. In nucleotides, the CDR3 is TGCAGCGTTGGCCCGGCCGTGCCCTACGAGCAGTACTTC. This encodes CSVGPAVPYEQYF.

CDR3 amino acids: CASSLGAGSNNEQFF. The CDR3 coding sequence is TGTGCCAGCAGCTTAGGGGCGGGGTCCAACAATGAGCAGTTCTTC. The V call is TRBV7-2, the J call TRBJ2-1; TRBD2 might be the D (6 bases). This CDR3 region has 15 residues. The V and J ends lost 1 base and 5 bases respectively, with 12 bases between them. The V gene's germline CDR1 is SGHTA and CDR2 FQGNSA.

This clonotype appeared many times. This rearrangement joins TRBV4-3 to TRBJ2-4; D is ambiguous. The CDR3 is 14 residues long. From germline, CDR1 is LGHNA and CDR2 YSLEER. The germline V and J ends were trimmed by 0 bases and 10 bases, with 13 bases remaining between them. CDR3 sequence reads: CASSQDYAVPIQYF. The DNA of the CDR3 is TGCGCCAGCAGCCAAGATTACGCAGTCCCAATTCAGTACTTC.

This chain connects TRBV6-2 or TRBV6-3 to TRBJ2-1, with D unclear. CDR1 MNHEY and CDR2 SVGEGT come from the germline V gene. The V end lost 5 bases, the J end lost 7 bases, and 12 bases lay between the germline ends. The CDR3 runs to 13 residues. CDR3 region: CASSLLAPNEQFF. The DNA for the CDR3 is TGTGCCAGCAGTCTCTTAGCCCCGAATGAGCAGTTCTTC.

This clonotype has only one observation. This chain uses TRBV4-2 with TRBJ2-3, with 7 positions matching TRBD2. The CDR3 runs 17 residues. V was pared by 1 base and J by 8 bases, with 15 bases of the junction left unmatched. Germline V gene sequence: CDR1 LGHNA, CDR2 YNFKEQ. The chain's CDR3 is CASSQAAAGDPAGTQYF. Here the CDR3 DNA reads TGTGCCAGCAGCCAAGCAGCGGCGGGAGACCCAGCAGGTACGCAGTATTTT.

This chain uses TRBV20-1 with TRBJ1-1; tentative D call: TRBD1 (6 bases). V lost 6 bases, J lost 3 bases, and 14 bases lay in between. The CDR3 contains 13 residues. From germline, CDR1 is DFQATT and CDR2 SNEGSKA (reference sequence). CDR3 residues: CSASGGSDTEAFF. The CDR3 coding sequence is TGCAGTGCATCCGGGGGCAGCGACACTGAAGCTTTCTTT.

This sequence joins TRBV5-1 and TRBJ1-4, with D uncertain. Germline V lookup: CDR1 SGHRS, CDR2 YFSETQ. CDR3 length: 15 residues. With 0 bases removed from V and 2 bases from J, the gap between germline ends came to 8 bases. Here the CDR3 DNA reads TGCGCCAGCAGCTTGGGCCTTGCCACTAATGAAAAACTGTTTTTT. Amino acids: CASSLGLATNEKLFF.

This clonotype is labeled medium-sized. V is TRBV10-3 and J is TRBJ2-1; possibly TRBD1 or TRBD2 for D (5 bases each). The CDR3 consists of 11 residues. V lost 8 bases and J lost 6, with 8 bases in between. Germline-derived CDR1 and CDR2 are ENHRY and SYGVKD. CDR3 region: CAIGGGNEQFF. Written as DNA, the CDR3 is TGTGCCATCGGTGGGGGCAATGAGCAGTTCTTC.

In this sample, this clonotype turned up a few times. The genes are TRBV28 and TRBJ1-5; D gene unclear. This CDR3 region has 12 residues. Germline CDR1 reads MDHEN; CDR2 reads SYDVKM. The V end lost 6 bases, the J end lost 5 bases, and 8 bases lay between the germline ends. CDR3 DNA: TGTGCCAGCAGCCCCCGATATCAGCCCCAGCATTTT. It specifies CASSPRYQPQHF.

This rearrangement joins TRBV11-2 to TRBJ2-3; D remains unclear. Germline V gene sequence: CDR1 SGHAT, CDR2 FQNNGV. The CDR3 covers 14 residues. Trimming removed 2 bases from V and 2 bases from J, with 8 bases in between. This chain's CDR3 is CASSLIRVTDTQYF. The CDR3 DNA reads as TGTGCCAGCAGCTTAATCAGAGTCACAGATACGCAGTATTTT. The whole variable domain, filled in from reference TRBV11-2 and TRBJ2-3, reads EAGVAQSPRYKIIEKRQSVAFWCNPISGHATLYWYQQILGQGPKLLIQFQNNGVVDDSQLPKDRFSAERLKGVDSTLKIQPAKLEDSAVYLCASSLIRVTDTQYFGPGTRLTVL.

The V and J genes are TRBV7-3 and TRBJ1-2; 8 bases match TRBD1. Germline trimming cut 5 bases from V and 6 bases from J; bases unmatched to any gene: 5. CDR1 and CDR2 from the germline V gene are SGHTA and FQGTGA. The CDR3 spans 13 residues. For the CDR3, the DNA is TGTGCCAGCAGCACAGGGGGAGGGGATGGCTACACCTTC. Its protein product is CASSTGGGDGYTF. The whole variable domain, filled in from reference TRBV7-3 and TRBJ1-2, reads GAGVSQTPSNKVTEKGKYVELRCDPISGHTALYWYRQSLGQGPEFLIYFQGTGAADDSGLPNDRFFAVRPEGSVSTLKIQRTERGDSAVYLCASSTGGGDGYTFGSGTRLTVV.

In this sample, this clonotype turned up once. V gene TRBV27 combines with J gene TRBJ2-1, with D maybe TRBD2 (6 bases). Germline loops: CDR1 MNHEY, CDR2 SMNVEV (reference sequence). The CDR3 is 17 residues long. Trimming pared 2 bases from V and 9 bases from J, leaving 23 bases between. CDR3 loop: CASSLEGGRIGYGEQFF. CDR3 DNA sequence: TGTGCCAGCAGTTTAGAAGGAGGGAGGATTGGGTACGGTGAGCAGTTCTTC.

The CDR3 DNA reads TGTGCCAGCAGCTTAGTCGTGGGAATGAACACCGGGGAGCTGTTTTTT. Encoded protein: CASSLVVGMNTGELFF. V usage is TRBV7-2 and J usage is TRBJ2-2; D is ambiguous. The length of the CDR3 is 16 residues. Germline V gene lookup returns CDR1 SGHTA and CDR2 FQGNSA. Deletions cut 1 base from V and 1 base from J, with 10 bases between. Full variable domain (missing parts from reference TRBV7-2 and TRBJ2-2): GAGVSQSPSNKVTEKGKDVELRCDPISGHTALYWYRQSLGQGLEFLIYFQGNSAPDKSGLPSDRFSAERTGGSVSTLTIQRTQQEDSAVYLCASSLVVGMNTGELFFGEGSRLTVL.